The rows below give T cell receptor beta chains drawn from one sample of a study of blood T cell repertoires in COVID-19. Sequencing used immunoSEQ multiplex PCR; TCRdb keeps in-frame clones, though not all of them. This table has some 190,000 clones, over 80% appearing once. The specimen was peripheral blood. The receptors were gathered from a woman in her sixties or seventies with COVID-19, enrolled during active disease. Both conserved end residues are part of each CDR3. Each record gives: J gene, V gene, CDR3 protein.

J gene: TRBJ1-2
V gene: TRBV3-1/TRBV3-2
CDR3 protein: CASSLQGAGYGYTF

J gene: TRBJ2-2
V gene: TRBV7-3
CDR3 protein: CASSSRQGDTGELFF

J gene: TRBJ2-7
V gene: TRBV6-2/TRBV6-3
CDR3 protein: CASSSGTGALYEQYF

J gene: TRBJ1-5
V gene: TRBV30
CDR3 protein: CAWGQGNQPQHF

J gene: TRBJ1-5
V gene: TRBV11-1
CDR3 protein: CASSSQSNQPQHF

J gene: TRBJ2-2
V gene: TRBV6-5
CDR3 protein: CASRSLATNTGELFF

J gene: TRBJ2-5
V gene: TRBV7-9
CDR3 protein: CASSSGQGRETQYF

J gene: TRBJ2-5
V gene: TRBV30
CDR3 protein: CAWSVHHPGTPTGGTQYF

J gene: TRBJ2-3
V gene: TRBV6-2/TRBV6-3
CDR3 protein: CASSYLYEAGGDTDTQYF

J gene: TRBJ2-7
V gene: TRBV28
CDR3 protein: CASRGLAGVDYEQYF

J gene: TRBJ2-3
V gene: TRBV4-2
CDR3 protein: CASSQERREVDTQYF

J gene: TRBJ2-1
V gene: TRBV18
CDR3 protein: CASSAIRLAGGQVKEQFF

J gene: TRBJ2-7
V gene: TRBV7-2
CDR3 protein: CASSSWTSGFPYEQYF

J gene: TRBJ2-5
V gene: TRBV19
CDR3 protein: CASSIRGQETQYF

J gene: TRBJ1-5
V gene: TRBV6-5
CDR3 protein: CATKGGNSNQPQHF

J gene: TRBJ1-5
V gene: TRBV30
CDR3 protein: CAWSVADLSNQPQHF

J gene: TRBJ2-7
V gene: TRBV15
CDR3 protein: CATSPGGEADYEQYF

J gene: TRBJ2-3
V gene: TRBV4-1
CDR3 protein: CASSQVAGEYSQYF

J gene: TRBJ2-1
V gene: TRBV27
CDR3 protein: CASAGWLADNEQFF

J gene: TRBJ1-5
V gene: TRBV19
CDR3 protein: CASNSGEPINSNQPQHF

J gene: TRBJ2-1
V gene: TRBV7-9
CDR3 protein: CASSRQGAYNEQFF

J gene: TRBJ2-7
V gene: TRBV27
CDR3 protein: CASITTSGSSYEQYF

J gene: TRBJ2-2
V gene: TRBV19
CDR3 protein: CASTALSITGELFF

J gene: TRBJ2-7
V gene: TRBV5-4
CDR3 protein: CASSRGGAEGSYEQYF

J gene: TRBJ2-1
V gene: TRBV28
CDR3 protein: CASSFDRAYNEQFF

J gene: TRBJ2-1
V gene: TRBV14
CDR3 protein: CASSHWTGGRNEQFF

J gene: TRBJ1-6
V gene: TRBV4-1
CDR3 protein: CASSQFRTDSPLHF

J gene: TRBJ1-2
V gene: TRBV5-1
CDR3 protein: CASSLASDRSYGYTF

J gene: TRBJ2-7
V gene: TRBV5-1
CDR3 protein: CASSPGQGLEQYF

J gene: TRBJ1-2
V gene: TRBV5-4
CDR3 protein: CASTHTERDYGYTF

J gene: TRBJ1-2
V gene: TRBV6-6
CDR3 protein: CASTINPGGSYGYTF

J gene: TRBJ2-7
V gene: TRBV30
CDR3 protein: CAWSVRRKWYEQYF

J gene: TRBJ2-5
V gene: TRBV7-8
CDR3 protein: CASARGVQETQYF

J gene: TRBJ1-2
V gene: TRBV6-2/TRBV6-3
CDR3 protein: CASSYSGVALYGYTF

J gene: TRBJ1-4
V gene: TRBV3-1/TRBV3-2
CDR3 protein: CASSRGTGEKLFF

J gene: TRBJ1-2
V gene: TRBV7-2
CDR3 protein: CASRPYAQAPGGYTF

J gene: TRBJ1-3
V gene: TRBV29-1
CDR3 protein: CSVEDNRFFGNTIYF

J gene: TRBJ1-2
V gene: TRBV5-6
CDR3 protein: CASSLVAGASGGYTF

J gene: TRBJ2-5
V gene: TRBV28
CDR3 protein: CASSRRGGVGETQYF

J gene: TRBJ2-2
V gene: TRBV5-1
CDR3 protein: CASSSTTPNTGELFF

J gene: TRBJ2-3
V gene: TRBV24-1
CDR3 protein: CATAGASTDTQYF

J gene: TRBJ1-1
V gene: TRBV12-3/TRBV12-4
CDR3 protein: CASSLAGQRAFF

J gene: TRBJ1-1
V gene: TRBV6-5
CDR3 protein: CASGANRLSEAFF

J gene: TRBJ1-5
V gene: TRBV2
CDR3 protein: CASSEAAGFNQPQHF

J gene: TRBJ1-4
V gene: TRBV14
CDR3 protein: CASSRTQVGGLFF

J gene: TRBJ1-1
V gene: TRBV5-1
CDR3 protein: CASSLGRGRNTEAFF

J gene: TRBJ2-5
V gene: TRBV7-2
CDR3 protein: CASSFAGTGVGETQYF

J gene: TRBJ2-1
V gene: TRBV12-3/TRBV12-4
CDR3 protein: CASSLHSGNEQFF

J gene: TRBJ1-6
V gene: TRBV4-2
CDR3 protein: CASSQDTIRYQIQSPLHF

J gene: TRBJ1-1
V gene: TRBV29-1
CDR3 protein: CSGRTGAGTEAFF

J gene: TRBJ2-5
V gene: TRBV9
CDR3 protein: CASSVGTGLWETQYF

J gene: TRBJ1-2
V gene: TRBV15
CDR3 protein: CATSARTGQGYTF

J gene: TRBJ2-1
V gene: TRBV5-5
CDR3 protein: CASSGGLAGGNEQFF